These 17 T cell receptor beta chains were sequenced from one sample in a study of post-analysis software for immune sequencing data. Broader study findings: The study found TRBV5-6, TRBV5-1 and TRBV20-1 among five or six TRBV segments more frequent in patients than controls.

Their antigens remain unidentified. Unique molecular identifiers featured in each of the TCR beta cDNA libraries. A single record per CDR3 protein comes from TCRdb applying MiXCR to the PCR reads. Of approximately 150,000 distinct CDR3 sequences detected, about 29% appear once; the ten largest clones hold about 1.6%. Specimen: blood. The receptors were gathered from a girl between 10 and 17 years old with multiple sclerosis.

This rearrangement joins TRBV10-3 to TRBJ1-1; D remains unclear. Germline V gene data show CDR1 as ENHRY and CDR2 as SYGVKD. V was cut by 3 bases and J by 7 bases, with 6 bases left in between. The CDR3 runs to 11 residues. CDR3 amino acids: CAISDPREAFF. CDR3 in DNA: TGTGCCATCAGTGACCCCCGTGAAGCTTTCTTT.

This clonotype has more than one count but fewer than ten. The chain is built from TRBV7-3 and TRBJ2-3; no clear D. The CDR3 is made up of 16 amino acids. The germline V and J ends were trimmed by 1 base and 2 bases, with 13 bases remaining between them. Germline V gene data show CDR1 as SGHTA and CDR2 as FQGTGA. This chain's CDR3 is CASSLMGSASTDTQYF. The DNA of the CDR3 is TGTGCCAGCAGCTTAATGGGCTCCGCTTCCACAGATACGCAGTATTTT.

The V gene is TRBV13, the J gene TRBJ1-1; D is uncertain. Germline V gene sequence: CDR1 PRHDT, CDR2 FYEKMQ (reference sequence). Trimming cost V 6 bases and J 7 bases, with 9 bases left between them. This CDR3 is 11 amino acids long. As DNA, the CDR3 is TGTGCCAGCAGGCCCCCCTATGAAGCTTTCTTT. Residues: CASRPPYEAFF.

This clonotype showed up many times. This sequence joins TRBV6-2 or TRBV6-3 and TRBJ2-1; TRBD2 agrees at 7 bases. Trimming cost V 8 bases and J 10 bases; bases outside gene matches: 11. The CDR3 has 13 amino acids. Looked up from germline, CDR1 is MNHEY and CDR2 is SVGEGT. CDR3 sequence: CASSQGSAGEQFF. In DNA, the CDR3 is TGTGCCAGCTCCCAAGGGTCAGCGGGAGAGCAGTTCTTC.

This rearrangement joins TRBV14 to TRBJ2-3; no reliable D call. Germline-derived CDR1 and CDR2 are SGHDN and FVKESK. V lost 4 bases and J lost 2, with 7 bases in between. CDR3 length equals 13 residues. CDR3 DNA: TGTGCCAGCAGCCCTTGGGACACAGATACGCAGTATTTT. Amino acids: CASSPWDTDTQYF.

This chain joins TRBV12-3 or TRBV12-4 and TRBJ2-7; TRBD1 aligns across 10 bases. V shed 1 base and J 5 bases; nucleotides not matched to a gene: 8. The CDR3 extends over 16 amino acids. The CDR3 bases are TGTGCCAGCAGTTTAGTTGCGGGACAGGGGAATCACGAGCAGTACTTC. It codes for CASSLVAGQGNHEQYF.

This clonotype was observed at least ten times. The chain employs TRBV10-3 and TRBJ2-7; maybe TRBD1 (6 bases). The V end was cut by 10 bases, the J end by 2 bases, with 15 bases between. Looked up from germline, CDR1 is ENHRY and CDR2 is SYGVKD. The CDR3 sequence is 13 residues long. In DNA, the CDR3 is TGTGCCACCAGCCGACAGGAGGCCTACGAGCAGTACTTC. Its translation is CATSRQEAYEQYF.

About this clonotype: With a much larger clone just one base away, this may be a read error. The chain recombines TRBV28 with TRBJ2-5; D gene uncertain. The CDR3 spans 13 residues. The germline V gene has CDR1 MDHEN and CDR2 SYDVKM. CDR3 DNA: TGTGCCAGCAGTCCCCCAGACCAAGGGACCCAGTACTTC. The encoded protein is CASSPPDQGTQYF. The full variable domain, in which reference TRBV28 and TRBJ2-5 provide the parts outside the CDR3, is DVKVTQSSRYLVKRTGEKVFLECVQDMDHENMFWYRQDPGLGLRLIYFSYDVKMKEKGDIPEGYSVSREKKERFSLILESASTNQTSMYLCASSPPDQGTQYFGPGTRLLVL.

This clonotype counts as medium-sized. This sequence joins TRBV7-2 and TRBJ2-3; TRBD1 aligns across 10 bases. V shed 4 bases and J 5 bases; nucleotides not matched to a gene: 18. CDR1 SGHTA and CDR2 FQGNSA come from the germline V gene. The CDR3 has 19 residues. The CDR3 sequence: CASSSTRTGGSTGLDTQYF. The CDR3, as DNA: TGTGCCAGCAGCTCCACACGGACAGGGGGTTCTACGGGTTTAGATACGCAGTATTTT.

A few counts support this clonotype. The genes are TRBV18 and TRBJ1-2; maybe TRBD1 (6 bases). The CDR3 has 14 amino acids. Germline V gene data show CDR1 as KGHSH and CDR2 as LQKENI. Trimming stripped 1 base from V and 3 bases from J, with 9 bases between. CDR3 DNA: TGTGCCAGCTCACCACGGGGGACACACTATGGCTACACCTTC. Residues: CASSPRGTHYGYTF.

Turning to this clonotype: A much larger clone differs from this one at a single base, so this may be a read error. V and J are TRBV4-2 and TRBJ2-1; D not resolved. This CDR3 contains 15 residues. Germline V gives CDR1 LGHNA, CDR2 YNFKEQ. The CDR3 is CASSQDRPLSNGQFF. In DNA, the CDR3 is TGTGCCAGCAGCCAAGATCGCCCCCTATCCAATGGGCAGTTCTTC.

The sample holds many counts of this clonotype. This chain links TRBV5-6 with TRBJ1-6; weak D call: TRBD1 (6 bases). CDR3 size: 14 residues. Trimming took 2 bases from V and 4 from J, leaving 7 bases between them. Germline lookup yields CDR1 SGHDT and CDR2 YYEEEE. The DNA for the CDR3 is TGTGCCAGCAGCTTACAGGGTTATAATTCACCCCTCCACTTT. It yields the protein CASSLQGYNSPLHF. Looking up the rest from reference TRBV5-6 and TRBJ1-6 gives the full variable domain: DAGVTQSPTHLIKTRGQQVTLRCSPKSGHDTVSWYQQALGQGPQFIFQYYEEEERQRGNFPDRFSGHQFPNYSSELNVNALLLGDSALYLCASSLQGYNSPLHFGNGTRLTVT.

This chain uses TRBV5-1 with TRBJ2-7; 10 nucleotides line up with TRBD2. Germline CDR1 SGHRS, CDR2 YFSETQ. The CDR3 is 15 residues long. With 1 base clipped from V and 5 bases from J, the junction kept 6 bases outside the gene matches. The CDR3 region has the DNA TGCGCCAGCAGCTTGCTAGCGGGAGCTCCCCACGAGCAGTACTTC. This codes for CASSLLAGAPHEQYF.

This clonotype was counted ten times or more. The gene calls are TRBV12-3 or TRBV12-4 and TRBJ2-7; TRBD1 is a possible D gene (5 bases). CDR3 length: 13 residues. V lost 6 bases and J 2 bases, leaving 11 bases between the germline ends. The CDR3 DNA sequence: TGTGCCAGCAGCCCTACAGGCACCTACGAGCAGTACTTC. Encoded protein: CASSPTGTYEQYF.

This clonotype was seen many times. The chain uses TRBV14 and TRBJ2-4; tentatively, D is TRBD2 (5 bases). This CDR3 region has 13 residues. Germline CDR1 is SGHDN and CDR2 is FVKESK. Trimming removed 5 bases at V and 5 bases at J, with 10 bases between. In DNA form, the CDR3 reads TGTGCCAGCAGCTACTGGACTGAAAACATTCAGTACTTC. Translated, it gives CASSYWTENIQYF.

This chain links TRBV7-2 with TRBJ1-6; D is unresolved. Germline-derived CDR1 and CDR2 are SGHTA and FQGNSA. Trimming removed 7 bases at V and 5 bases at J, with 15 bases between. The CDR3 consists of 15 residues. CDR3 region: CASISPRGNNSPLHF. In DNA, the CDR3 is TGTGCCAGCATCTCCCCAAGAGGGAATAATTCACCCCTCCACTTT.

In this sample, this clonotype turned up a few times. Given a much more abundant clone one base away, this may be a read error. The chain recombines TRBV20-1 with TRBJ2-1, with a weak D call TRBD2 (5 bases). Near its end, the DNA agrees better with TRBJ2-7, so the J call may be wrong. CDR1 and CDR2 (germline): DFQATT, SNEGSKA (reference sequence). This CDR3 spans 11 amino acids. CDR3 loop: CSRGTYNEQYF. CDR3 DNA: TGCAGTCGGGGAACGTACAATGAGCAGTACTTC.